This passage covers 17 T cell receptor beta chains from one sample sequenced in a study of T cell responses to AZD1222 COVID-19 vaccine. Produced via immunoSEQ multiplex PCR; TCRdb's table is partial and in-frame only. The table has about 130,000 clones, 93% seen once. This material consisted of peripheral blood, taken on day 0 of AZD1222 vaccination. The receptors derive from an adult in good health.

The rearrangement joins TRBV19 to TRBJ2-1; 8 nucleotides align to TRBD1. Germline CDR1 reads LNHDA; CDR2 reads SQIVND (reference sequence). The V and J ends lost 6 bases and 10 bases, in that order; junction bases with no gene match: 5. The CDR3 totals 12 residues. For the CDR3, the DNA is TGTGCCAGTAGCACAGGGGGTGGGGAGCAGTTCTTC. It encodes CASSTGGGEQFF.

In its sample, this clone was seen once. This chain joins TRBV7-9 and TRBJ1-4, with D maybe TRBD1 (5 bases). The CDR3 contains 13 residues. V was cut by 3 bases and J by 5 bases, with 7 bases left in between. The germline V gene has CDR1 SEHNR and CDR2 FQNEAQ (reference sequence). The CDR3: CASSFRQNEKLFF. The DNA of the CDR3 is TGTGCCAGCAGCTTTCGACAGAATGAAAAACTGTTTTTT.

In its sample, this clone was seen a few times. The V call is TRBV19, the J call TRBJ2-7; tentative D call: TRBD1 (7 bases). This CDR3 spans 15 amino acids. From germline, CDR1 is LNHDA and CDR2 SQIVND (reference sequence). The V and J ends lost 4 bases and 2 bases respectively, with 15 bases between them. CDR3 nucleotide sequence: TGTGCCAGTAGTAGACAGGGAGGAGGACCCTACGAGCAGTACTTC. It translates to CASSRQGGGPYEQYF.

V is TRBV9 and J is TRBJ1-2, with 11 bases fitting TRBD1. In germline, CDR1 is SGDLS, CDR2 YYNGEE. V was clipped by 4 bases and J by 5 bases; unmatched bases: 7. The CDR3 extends over 15 amino acids. The CDR3: CASSPRGDRGYGYTF. The CDR3, as DNA: TGTGCCAGCAGCCCTCGGGGGGACAGGGGGTATGGCTACACCTTC.

V usage is TRBV28 and J usage is TRBJ1-1; TRBD1 agrees at 7 bases. Unmatched junction bases numbered 8, after V lost 6 bases and J lost 4 bases. This CDR3 has 14 amino acids. Germline CDR1 is MDHEN and CDR2 is SYDVKM. CDR3 DNA: TGTGCCAGCAGATCGACAGGGTTGGGCACTGAAGCTTTCTTT. Translation: CASRSTGLGTEAFF.

The J gene is TRBJ1-2, the V gene TRBV6-2 or TRBV6-3; a possible D gene is TRBD1 (5 bases). Trimming shortened V by 6 bases and J by 8 bases, and 16 bases separated the two germline ends. CDR1 and CDR2 (germline): MNHEY, SVGEGT. The CDR3 runs 13 residues. Here the CDR3 DNA reads TGTGCCAGCAGCTCCGGGGCCCTCTACGGCTACACCTTC. Residues: CASSSGALYGYTF.

To note about this clone: This sample also contains other DNA sequences that code for the same CDR3. The chain joins TRBV19 to TRBJ1-5; no firm D call. The CDR3 contains 13 residues. Looked up from germline, CDR1 is LNHDA and CDR2 is SQIVND (reference sequence). V was pared by 5 bases and J by 3 bases, with 8 bases between. As DNA, the CDR3 is TGTGCCAGTAGTTACAGTTCCAATCAGCCCCAGCATTTT. It specifies CASSYSSNQPQHF.

The CDR3 region has the DNA TGTGCCAGCAGTTTATTAAGGAGGGGCGGCGAGCAGTACTTC. Protein product: CASSLLRRGGEQYF. The V gene is TRBV28, the J gene TRBJ2-7; perhaps TRBD2 as D (6 bases). This CDR3 is 14 amino acids long. V gave up 1 base and J gave up 6 bases, with 13 bases separating them. The germline V gene has CDR1 MDHEN and CDR2 SYDVKM.

This clone has just one count. This chain joins TRBV2 and TRBJ2-1, with 11 bases identical to TRBD2. Germline assignment: CDR1 SNHLY and CDR2 FYNNEI. There are 15 residues in the CDR3. J was trimmed by 7 bases and V by 6 bases; bases with no gene match: 8. The CDR3 is CASSQLAGVTNEQFF. CDR3 nucleotides: TGTGCCAGCAGCCAACTAGCGGGAGTAACTAATGAGCAGTTCTTC.

The CDR3 sequence is CASSDRASGRDEQFF. The DNA for the CDR3 is TGCGCCAGCAGTGATAGGGCTAGCGGGAGGGATGAGCAGTTCTTC. The V call is TRBV10-1, the J call TRBJ2-1; 12 bases map to TRBD2. V was pared by 3 bases and J by 8 bases, with 5 bases of the junction left unmatched. This CDR3 has 15 residues. Germline V CDR1 and CDR2: WNHNN, SYGVQD (reference sequence).

V is TRBV3-1 (or the pseudogene TRBV3-2) and J is TRBJ1-2; 8 bases fit TRBD1. Trimming cost V 3 bases and J 8 bases; bases outside gene matches: 8. Germline V lookup: CDR1 LGHDT, CDR2 YNNKEL (reference sequence). The CDR3 is 14 residues long. The CDR3 DNA reads as TGTGCCAGCAGCCACACGGACAGGGTAAGGGGCTACACCTTC. Translated, it gives CASSHTDRVRGYTF.

This chain uses TRBV2 with TRBJ1-6; possibly TRBD1 for D (5 bases). V dropped 6 bases and J dropped 10 bases, with 19 bases sitting between them. Germline CDR1 is SNHLY and CDR2 is FYNNEI. The CDR3 consists of 15 residues. CDR3 residues: CASRAPSGGGSPLHF. CDR3 coding DNA: TGTGCCAGCAGAGCCCCGAGTGGGGGTGGATCACCCCTCCACTTT. Using reference TRBV2 and TRBJ1-6 for the parts outside the CDR3, the full variable domain is EPEVTQTPSHQVTQMGQEVILRCVPISNHLYFYWYRQILGQKVEFLVSFYNNEISEKSEIFDDQFSVERPDGSNFTLKIRSTKLEDSAMYFCASRAPSGGGSPLHFGNGTRLTVT.

This sequence joins TRBV7-8 and TRBJ2-7, with D possibly matching TRBD2 (6 bases). CDR1 SGHVS and CDR2 FQNEAQ come from the germline V gene. V lost 5 bases and J 7 bases, leaving 18 bases between the germline ends. The CDR3 length is 14 residues. CDR3 DNA: TGTGCCAGCAGCCCCTTAGGGAGGTATAGAGAGCAGTACTTC. Translated: CASSPLGRYREQYF.

The chain uses TRBV7-9 and TRBJ1-3; D is undetermined. V lost 5 bases and J lost 8, with 7 bases in between. The CDR3 spans 11 residues. Germline values: CDR1 SEHNR, CDR2 FQNEAQ (reference sequence). The CDR3 sequence: CASSPADTIYF. DNA for the CDR3: TGTGCCAGCAGCCCTGCTGACACCATATATTTT.

The gene calls are TRBV27 and TRBJ1-1, with D possibly TRBD1 on 6 matching bases. The ends were cut back, 5 bases at V and 5 bases at J, with 12 bases in the middle. The CDR3 totals 13 residues. The germline V gene encodes CDR1 MNHEY and CDR2 SMNVEV (reference sequence). The CDR3 DNA follows: TGTGCCAGCAGTCCGATCGACAGGACTGAAGCTTTCTTT. Amino acid sequence: CASSPIDRTEAFF.

V gene TRBV27 combines with J gene TRBJ1-1, with TRBD1 as a possible D gene (5 bases). Trimming took 5 bases from V and 5 from J, leaving 12 bases between them. The CDR3 totals 13 residues. Germline V lookup: CDR1 MNHEY, CDR2 SMNVEV (reference sequence). As DNA, the CDR3 is TGTGCCAGCAGTCCATGGGGGGGTACTGAAGCTTTCTTT. Translation gives CASSPWGGTEAFF.

The V and J genes are TRBV4-2 and TRBJ2-1; perhaps TRBD1 as D (6 bases). CDR3 size: 14 residues. The germline V gene encodes CDR1 LGHNA and CDR2 YNFKEQ. V was pared by 1 base and J by 9 bases, with 13 bases between. Here the CDR3 reads CASSQGGGRLEQFF. In nucleotides, the CDR3 is TGTGCCAGCAGCCAAGGAGGGGGACGCCTTGAGCAGTTCTTC.